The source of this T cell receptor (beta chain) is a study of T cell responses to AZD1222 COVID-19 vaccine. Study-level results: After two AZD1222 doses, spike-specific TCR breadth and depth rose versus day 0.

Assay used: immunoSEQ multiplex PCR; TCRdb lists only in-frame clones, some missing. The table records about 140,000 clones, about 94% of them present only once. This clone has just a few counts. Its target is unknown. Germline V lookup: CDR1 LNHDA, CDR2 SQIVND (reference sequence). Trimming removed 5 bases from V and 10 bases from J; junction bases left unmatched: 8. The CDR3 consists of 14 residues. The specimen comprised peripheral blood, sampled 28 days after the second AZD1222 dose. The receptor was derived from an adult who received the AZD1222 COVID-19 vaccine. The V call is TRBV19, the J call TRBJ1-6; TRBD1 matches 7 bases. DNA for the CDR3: TGTGCCAGTAGTCCAGGCAGGGGGAGGTCACCCCTCCACTTT. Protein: CASSPGRGRSPLHF.